This T cell receptor (beta chain) is drawn from a study of blood T cell repertoires in COVID-19. About the research overall: The cDNA or gDNA used as material had been derived from T cells, B-cell-depleted T cells, or PBMCs.

Per the germline V gene, CDR1 is SGHRS and CDR2 is YFSETQ. This CDR3 comprises 16 residues. The V end was cut by 0 bases, the J end by 0 bases, with 7 bases between. Source study methods: Researchers report that nucleated cell counts were estimated from reference gene primer amplification. TCRdb's copy holds only in-frame clones and misses some; the assay was immunoSEQ multiplex PCR. D and trimming were read from the DNA, whereas the V and J calls and clone size are those reported in that table. The sample consists of approximately 340,000 clones, around four fifths of them appearing once. This clone was detected only once.

This sequence was found in a man between 25 and 39 years old with active or convalescent COVID-19. Sequenced sample: peripheral blood. The rearrangement links TRBV5-1 to TRBJ2-6, with D unclear. The CDR3 sequence: CASSLAEISGANVLTF. The CDR3 DNA sequence: TGCGCCAGCAGCTTGGCCGAGATCTCTGGGGCCAACGTCCTGACTTTC.